This T cell receptor (beta chain) was found in a study of T cell changes during pregnancy in multiple sclerosis (dated by TCRdb to the late 2010s). For the study in its entirety: In women with multiple sclerosis, the researchers looked at how the T cell repertoire shifted as pregnancy progressed.

Library generation was performed with the immunoSEQ multiplex PCR assay. What TCRdb holds here is the immuneACCESS table cut down to in-frame rearrangements. Part of the clones is not present; checked against another copy, under half of the missing clones reflect an unresolved V gene, and the others are unexplained. The sample yields 40,000 or so clones; 92% were counted once. 5.5% of the sample is in the top ten clones. As regards this clone: It has no known antigen specificity. Per-base quality was not reported, and no clone a single base away is much larger than it. Different DNA sequences within this sample yield the same CDR3.

The germline V gene sets CDR1 to SQVTM and CDR2 to ANQGSEA. The CDR3 spans 13 residues, from the cysteine through the phenylalanine. Only the CDR3 region is kept as DNA, spanning 39 bases read in frame from base 1. V and J lose 0 bases and 2 bases, and a span of 8 bases separates them. The material sequenced was CD8+ T cells from peripheral blood mononuclear cells, taken in the third trimester of pregnancy. This TCR came from a female donor with multiple sclerosis, enrolled in a pregnancy study. The chain couples TRBV29-1 to TRBJ2-7; possibly the D gene is TRBD2, per 5 matching bases. The CDR3: CSVEERGTYEQYF. The nucleotide sequence reads TGCAGCGTTGAAGAAAGAGGGACCTACGAGCAGTACTTC.